The 25 T cell receptor beta chains below were found in one sample sequenced in a study of radiotherapy plus CTLA-4 blockade in lung cancer. Assay: immunoSEQ multiplex PCR; the TCRdb copy retains only in-frame clones and omits some. Here the sample spans more than 90,000 clones, roughly 80% being singletons. Material: peripheral blood, obtained from a patient treated with radiotherapy plus ipilimumab. The source is a human donor with non-small cell lung cancer who had a partial response to radiotherapy plus ipilimumab.

The chain has TRBV5-4 and TRBJ2-7, with TRBD2 identical over 10 bases. CDR1 and CDR2 from the germline V gene are SGHNT and YYREEE (reference sequence). V shed 5 bases and J 4 bases; nucleotides not matched to a gene: 15. There are 17 residues in the CDR3. For the CDR3, the DNA is TGTGCCAGCAGTCCTGGGACTAGCGAGATTACTGGGTACGAGCAGTACTTC. It encodes CASSPGTSEITGYEQYF. The full variable domain, completed using reference TRBV5-4 and TRBJ2-7, is ETGVTQSPTHLIKTRGQQVTLRCSSQSGHNTVSWYQQALGQGPQFIFQYYREEENGRGNFPPRFSGLQFPNYSSELNVNALELDDSALYLCASSPGTSEITGYEQYFGPGTRLTVT.

V and J are TRBV7-9 and TRBJ1-4; 7 bases match TRBD1. This CDR3 contains 16 residues. The germline V gene encodes CDR1 SEHNR and CDR2 FQNEAQ (reference sequence). Trimming removed 5 bases from V and 8 bases from J; junction bases left unmatched: 14. The CDR3: CASSPMTGSLGEKLFF. For the CDR3, the DNA is TGTGCCAGCAGCCCTATGACAGGGTCCTTGGGGGAAAAACTGTTTTTT.

The chain employs TRBV7-9 and TRBJ2-1, with TRBD1 matching over 10 bases. The CDR3 is made up of 18 amino acids. With V trimmed by 4 bases and J by 2 bases, 11 bases remained unmatched. Germline CDR1 and CDR2: SEHNR and FQNEAQ (reference sequence). CDR3 sequence (DNA): TGTGCCAGCAGCTCCAACGCTCCGGGACAGGGGACCTACAATGAGCAGTTCTTC. Residues: CASSSNAPGQGTYNEQFF.

This clone was detected once. V gene TRBV4-1 combines with J gene TRBJ1-4, with a tentative D call TRBD1 (5 bases). Germline loops: CDR1 MGHRA, CDR2 YSYEKL. The CDR3 totals 19 residues. The V end lost 4 bases, the J end lost 0 bases, and 21 bases lay between the germline ends. In nucleotides, the CDR3 is TGCGCCAGCAGCCCGCAGGGCCAAGCCCACCGCACAACTAATGAAAAACTGTTTTTT. Its translation is CASSPQGQAHRTTNEKLFF.

This rearrangement joins TRBV5-1 to TRBJ2-3; tentative D call: TRBD1 (5 bases). V lost 0 bases, J lost 3 bases, and 5 bases lay in between. Germline CDR1 reads SGHRS; CDR2 reads YFSETQ. The CDR3 consists of 13 residues. Here the CDR3 DNA reads TGCGCCAGCAGCTTGGAGGGGACAGATACGCAGTATTTT. This codes for CASSLEGTDTQYF.

This clone was seen only a few times. The rearrangement links TRBV10-3 to TRBJ1-5; tentative D call: TRBD1 (6 bases). This CDR3 contains 14 residues. The V end lost 6 bases, the J end lost 0 bases, and 9 bases lay between the germline ends. CDR1 is ENHRY and CDR2 is SYGVKD in the germline V gene. Here the CDR3 reads CAIRDSYSNQPQHF. The CDR3 region has the DNA TGTGCCATCAGGGACAGCTATAGCAATCAGCCCCAGCATTTT.

The CDR3 DNA is TGTGCCAGCAGCTTATATGCCAACCTCAAGGAGGAGCAGTTCTTC. Translating it yields CASSLYANLKEEQFF. V is TRBV7-2 and J is TRBJ2-1, with D unresolved. The CDR3 extends over 15 amino acids. Germline loops: CDR1 SGHTA, CDR2 FQGNSA. Deletions cut 2 bases from V and 10 bases from J, with 18 bases between.

The V call is TRBV2, the J call TRBJ1-3; 8 nucleotides agree with TRBD1. V shed 8 bases, J shed 1 base, and the junction held 10 bases outside the gene matches. The CDR3 loop spans 16 amino acids. Germline V gene sequence: CDR1 SNHLY, CDR2 FYNNEI. The CDR3, as DNA: TGTGCCAGCTCCGAGGGCAGGGGGCTATCTGGAAACACCATATATTTT. As protein: CASSEGRGLSGNTIYF.

V is TRBV7-8 and J is TRBJ1-5; 7 bases line up with TRBD1. With V trimmed by 3 bases and J by 2 bases, 1 base remained unmatched. Germline V gene lookup returns CDR1 SGHVS and CDR2 FQNEAQ. The CDR3 runs 14 residues. The CDR3 DNA reads TGTGCCAGCAGCTTTGACAGGGGCAATCAGCCCCAGCATTTT. It encodes CASSFDRGNQPQHF.

This clone has a handful of counts. The V and J genes are TRBV4-2 and TRBJ1-2; no firm D call. Trimming removed 4 bases at V and 3 bases at J, with 12 bases between. CDR1 is LGHNA and CDR2 is YNFKEQ in the germline V gene. The CDR3 runs to 14 residues. The CDR3 region is CASSRPTEHYGYTF. The CDR3 coding sequence is TGTGCCAGCAGCCGACCTACAGAACACTATGGCTACACCTTC.

The chain is built from TRBV15 and TRBJ1-5; TRBD1 is a possible D gene (5 bases). The CDR3 extends over 15 amino acids. CDR1 and CDR2 (germline): LNHNV, YYDKDF (reference sequence). V lost 6 bases, J lost 4 bases, and 16 bases lay in between. This chain's CDR3 is CATSMERTPNQPQHF. In DNA form, the CDR3 reads TGTGCCACCAGTATGGAAAGGACACCGAATCAGCCCCAGCATTTT.

This chain links TRBV5-1 with TRBJ2-7; 9 bases map to TRBD2. Germline V gene sequence: CDR1 SGHRS, CDR2 YFSETQ. The CDR3 length is 18 residues. V dropped 4 bases and J dropped 2; count of bases not matched to a gene: 16. CDR3 coding DNA: TGCGCCAGCAGCAGCGGGGGGCTGGAAGGGGTGAATCCCTACGAGCAGTACTTC. Amino acids: CASSSGGLEGVNPYEQYF.

Only a few counts were recorded for this clone. J is TRBJ1-2 and V is TRBV6-4; 7 bases map to TRBD1. Per germline, CDR1 MRHNA and CDR2 SNTAGT. The CDR3 spans 13 residues. V lost 7 bases and J lost 8; bases outside the gene matches: 10. CDR3 sequence: CASMGTADRGYTF. CDR3 coding DNA: TGTGCCAGCATGGGGACAGCGGATCGGGGCTACACCTTC.

The chain links TRBV15 to TRBJ2-7; 7 nucleotides line up with TRBD2. The CDR3 is 15 amino acids. Trimming took 0 bases from V and 3 from J; bases not matched to a gene: 5. Germline CDR1 LNHNV, CDR2 YYDKDF (reference sequence). CDR3 amino acids: CATSRDGRESYEQYF. The CDR3 DNA sequence: TGTGCCACCAGCAGAGATGGGCGGGAGAGCTACGAGCAGTACTTC.

The CDR3 loop reads CASSIRQGVTDTQYF. CDR3 DNA sequence: TGTGCCAGTAGTATACGACAGGGGGTTACAGATACGCAGTATTTT. This chain uses TRBV19 with TRBJ2-3, with 9 positions matching TRBD1. Losses at the gene ends were 2 bases for V and 3 bases for J; bases not matched to a gene: 3. Looked up from germline, CDR1 is LNHDA and CDR2 is SQIVND (reference sequence). The CDR3 covers 15 residues.

The J gene is TRBJ1-3, the V gene TRBV27; D gene ambiguous. The ends were cut back, 2 bases at V and 4 bases at J, with 9 bases in the middle. The CDR3 is 14 amino acids. CDR1 MNHEY and CDR2 SMNVEV come from the germline V gene (reference sequence). The DNA for the CDR3 is TGTGCCAGCAGTTTAAGGAGCCAGGGAAACACCATATATTTT. Translation gives CASSLRSQGNTIYF.

The rearrangement joins TRBV2 to TRBJ1-4; D is uncertain. CDR3 size: 13 residues. CDR1 and CDR2 (germline): SNHLY, FYNNEI. Trimming removed 4 bases at V and 8 bases at J, with 11 bases between. CDR3 residues: CASSGSQWEKLFF. CDR3 coding DNA: TGTGCCAGCAGTGGAAGCCAATGGGAAAAACTGTTTTTT.

This clone was counted between two and nine times. The chain uses TRBV28 and TRBJ1-1; D may be TRBD1 (6 bases). The ends were cut back, 8 bases at V and 5 bases at J, with 15 bases in the middle. The V gene's germline CDR1 is MDHEN and CDR2 SYDVKM. The CDR3 sequence is 13 residues long. This CDR3 is CASLGVQGTEAFF. CDR3 nucleotide sequence: TGTGCCAGCCTTGGGGTACAGGGAACTGAAGCTTTCTTT.

V gene TRBV28 combines with J gene TRBJ1-5, with TRBD1 matching 11 bases. Germline-derived CDR1 and CDR2 are MDHEN and SYDVKM. The CDR3 length is 12 residues. V gave up 8 bases and J gave up 7 bases; unmatched junction bases: 1. The CDR3 sequence is CASRTGGQPQHF. DNA for the CDR3: TGTGCCAGCCGGACAGGGGGCCAGCCCCAGCATTTT.

The CDR3 loop reads CASSMSGQGYYGYTF. CDR3 coding DNA: TGTGCCAGTAGTATGTCCGGGCAGGGCTACTATGGCTACACCTTC. J is TRBJ1-2 and V is TRBV19; D is possibly TRBD1 (5 bases). Germline V gene lookup returns CDR1 LNHDA and CDR2 SQIVND (reference sequence). CDR3 length: 15 residues. V was cut by 3 bases and J by 3 bases, with 14 bases left in between.

This rearrangement joins TRBV30 to TRBJ1-6, with D perhaps TRBD1 (5 bases). Trimming cost V 4 bases and J 4 bases, with 8 bases left between them. CDR3 length equals 13 residues. In germline, CDR1 is GTSNPN, CDR2 SVGIG (reference sequence). This CDR3 is CAWTGWYNSPLHF. The CDR3 DNA sequence: TGTGCCTGGACAGGGTGGTATAATTCACCCCTCCACTTT.

V is TRBV30 and J is TRBJ2-1, with a possible D match to TRBD2 (6 bases). Germline assignment: CDR1 GTSNPN and CDR2 SVGIG (reference sequence). Trimming stripped 0 bases from V and 2 bases from J, with 11 bases between. The CDR3 is made up of 15 amino acids. CDR3 loop: CAWSVGGTTYNEQFF. The CDR3 bases are TGTGCCTGGAGTGTGGGAGGCACTACCTACAATGAGCAGTTCTTC.

The CDR3 DNA reads as TGTGCCAGCAGTCCCCCGGTCGGCGGGAGCACAGATACGCAGTATTTT. Amino acids: CASSPPVGGSTDTQYF. V is TRBV27 and J is TRBJ2-3; TRBD2 is a possible D gene (5 bases). V lost 5 bases and J 0 bases, leaving 15 bases between the germline ends. The CDR3 is made up of 16 amino acids. CDR1 and CDR2 (germline): MNHEY, SMNVEV (reference sequence).

The gene calls are TRBV5-4 and TRBJ2-2; a possible D gene is TRBD2 (7 bases). The CDR3 runs 15 residues. Germline CDR1 is SGHNT and CDR2 is YYREEE (reference sequence). V was trimmed by 4 bases and J by 4 bases, leaving 14 bases between them. CDR3 sequence reads: CASSKPGEGTGELFF. The CDR3 DNA follows: TGTGCCAGCAGCAAGCCAGGGGAGGGCACCGGGGAGCTGTTTTTT.

This clone showed up just a few times. V is TRBV19 and J is TRBJ1-5, with 12 bases aligning to TRBD1. Germline V gene data show CDR1 as LNHDA and CDR2 as SQIVND (reference sequence). The CDR3 has 14 residues. V lost 9 bases, J lost 6 bases, and 6 bases stayed unmatched. The CDR3 bases are TGTGCCAGCACCGGGACAGGGGGCGGTCAGCCCCAGCATTTT. It translates to CASTGTGGGQPQHF.